A single sample gave rise to the 17 T cell receptor beta chains below, sequenced in a study of CD8+ T cells in alopecia areata. RNA extraction and reverse transcription yielded cDNA as sequencing template. Clones were sequenced by immunoSEQ multiplex PCR, and TCRdb holds only the in-frame ones, with some missing. Of about 150,000 clones in the sample, around half were seen once. This material consisted of CD8+ T cells sorted from blood, taken at week 0. These receptors all come from a human donor with alopecia areata.

The V and J genes are TRBV4-3 and TRBJ1-4, with TRBD1 matching over 7 bases. Germline V CDR1 and CDR2: LGHNA, YSLEER. CDR3 size: 15 residues. V was pared by 4 bases and J by 1 base, with 3 bases of the junction left unmatched. The CDR3 region is CASSRTGETNEKLFF. CDR3 DNA: TGCGCCAGCAGCCGTACAGGGGAAACTAATGAAAAACTGTTTTTT.

This clone has only a few counts. The chain has TRBV27 and TRBJ2-5, with D possibly called TRBD1 or TRBD2 (5 bases each). Germline CDR1 and CDR2: MNHEY and SMNVEV (reference sequence). Trimming removed 8 bases from V and 1 base from J, with 23 bases in between. The CDR3 sequence is 17 residues long. The CDR3 region is CASCMTRGQGAQETQYF. The CDR3, as DNA: TGTGCCAGCTGTATGACGAGGGGCCAAGGGGCCCAAGAGACCCAGTACTTC.

Comments on this clone: The same CDR3 can be traced to other DNA sequences in this sample. This sequence joins TRBV27 and TRBJ2-2; no reliable D call. The V gene lost 3 bases and the J gene lost 7 bases, with 3 bases spanning the gap. Germline V lookup: CDR1 MNHEY, CDR2 SMNVEV (reference sequence). CDR3 length equals 11 residues. CDR3 sequence (DNA): TGTGCCAGCAGTTTTGGCGGGGAGCTGTTTTTT. Amino acid sequence: CASSFGGELFF.

This clone was detected only a few times. J is TRBJ1-1 and V is TRBV29-1, with D hard to call. V was trimmed by 3 bases and J by 4 bases, leaving 12 bases between them. CDR1 is SQVTM and CDR2 is ANQGSEA in the germline V gene. The CDR3 sequence is 13 residues long. CDR3 nucleotide sequence: TGCAGCGTTGACTCACCCACGGGCACTGAAGCTTTCTTT. Amino acid sequence: CSVDSPTGTEAFF.

The chain has TRBV29-1 and TRBJ2-1; maybe TRBD1 (6 bases). Germline V lookup: CDR1 SQVTM, CDR2 ANQGSEA. The CDR3 length is 15 residues. Deletions cut 5 bases from V and 4 bases from J, with 18 bases between. The CDR3, as DNA: TGCAGCGTTTACTCGGACAGCCGGATATACAATGAGCAGTTCTTC. Translating gives CSVYSDSRIYNEQFF.

The V gene is TRBV9, the J gene TRBJ1-3, with 9 nucleotides matching TRBD1. Germline CDR1 reads SGDLS; CDR2 reads YYNGEE. V trimming: 8 bases; J trimming: 4 bases; junction bases outside the gene matches: 7. The CDR3 totals 14 residues. The CDR3 DNA sequence: TGTGCCAGTGGGACAGGGTCAGAAGGAAACACCATATATTTT. This codes for CASGTGSEGNTIYF.

The rearrangement links TRBV30 to TRBJ1-2, with a tentative D call TRBD1 (5 bases). V lost 4 bases to trimming and J lost 6 bases, with 12 bases between them. CDR1 and CDR2 (germline): GTSNPN, SVGIG (reference sequence). The CDR3 length is 12 residues. CDR3 nucleotide sequence: TGTGCCTGGACTGAGGGGCGACATGGCTACACCTTC. Translating it yields CAWTEGRHGYTF.

The rearrangement links TRBV7-6 to TRBJ2-7; D perhaps matches TRBD2 (6 bases). Germline assignment: CDR1 SGHVS and CDR2 FNYEAQ. CDR3 size: 13 residues. Trimming took 4 bases from V and 5 from J, leaving 12 bases between them. The CDR3 protein is CASSSTSNNEQYF. CDR3 bases: TGTGCCAGCAGCTCGACTAGTAACAACGAGCAGTACTTC.

This clone appeared a few times. The chain combines TRBV7-9 with TRBJ2-2, with 7 bases aligning to TRBD1. This CDR3 has 14 residues. J gave up 2 bases and V 10 bases, and 7 bases lay outside the gene matches. Per the germline V gene, CDR1 is SEHNR and CDR2 is FQNEAQ (reference sequence). The CDR3 protein is CATRGTVNTGELFF. CDR3 nucleotides: TGTGCCACTAGGGGGACAGTAAACACCGGGGAGCTGTTTTTT.

The rearrangement uses TRBV4-3 and TRBJ2-7; D remains unclear. V lost 1 base and J lost 5, with 12 bases in between. There are 14 residues in the CDR3. Germline CDR1 is LGHNA and CDR2 is YSLEER. The CDR3 nucleotides read TGCGCCAGCAGCCAAGTCGAAGGAAATAACGAGCAGTACTTC. As protein: CASSQVEGNNEQYF.

The chain carries TRBV15 and TRBJ2-1; D is unclear. The V gene's germline CDR1 is LNHNV and CDR2 YYDKDF (reference sequence). V was shortened by 8 bases and J by 5 bases, with 16 bases between the two germline ends. The CDR3 totals 14 residues. CDR3 residues: CATSPVVSHNEQFF. In DNA form, the CDR3 reads TGTGCCACCTCACCGGTGGTCAGTCACAATGAGCAGTTCTTC.

The gene calls are TRBV29-1 and TRBJ1-2; a possible D gene is TRBD1 (6 bases). V was cut by 0 bases and J by 0 bases, with 8 bases left in between. CDR3 length: 14 amino acids. Germline V gene sequence: CDR1 SQVTM, CDR2 ANQGSEA. The CDR3 DNA is TGCAGCGTTGAAGACGAGGGGGCTAACTATGGCTACACCTTC. This translates into CSVEDEGANYGYTF.

On this clone itself: The sample holds other DNA sequences that translate to the same CDR3. CDR3 loop: CAWSVKGADTEAFF. CDR3 in DNA: TGTGCCTGGAGTGTAAAGGGGGCCGACACTGAAGCTTTCTTT. The chain carries TRBV30 and TRBJ1-1; 7 bases agree with TRBD1. V was pared by 0 bases and J by 3 bases, with 4 bases of the junction left unmatched. The CDR3 totals 14 residues. From germline, CDR1 is GTSNPN and CDR2 SVGIG (reference sequence).

J is TRBJ2-4 and V is TRBV7-8; possibly TRBD1 for D (5 bases). Trimming stripped 0 bases from V and 8 bases from J, with 14 bases between. The CDR3 runs 15 residues. CDR1 and CDR2 from the germline V gene are SGHVS and FQNEAQ. Here the CDR3 DNA reads TGTGCCAGCAGCTTAGCGCCAGGGATGAGATACATTCAGTACTTC. Translating gives CASSLAPGMRYIQYF.

The rearrangement joins TRBV29-1 to TRBJ2-4; possibly TRBD2 for D (6 bases). The CDR3 has 13 residues. Trimming cost V 6 bases and J 1 base, with 10 bases left between them. The germline gives CDR1 SQVTM, CDR2 ANQGSEA. The CDR3 here is CSVFGGAKNIQYF. The CDR3 DNA reads as TGCAGCGTCTTTGGGGGGGCCAAAAACATTCAGTACTTC.

The rearrangement uses TRBV7-6 and TRBJ2-5; 11 positions agree with TRBD1. Looked up from germline, CDR1 is SGHVS and CDR2 is FNYEAQ. The length of the CDR3 is 15 residues. V dropped 5 bases and J dropped 5; count of bases not matched to a gene: 7. The CDR3 loop is CASSPGQGAHETQYF. CDR3 DNA sequence: TGTGCCAGCAGCCCCGGACAGGGGGCGCATGAGACCCAGTACTTC.

This clone is medium-sized (0.01 to 0.1%). The chain carries TRBV19 and TRBJ2-7; 8 bases line up with TRBD1. J was trimmed by 3 bases and V by 2 bases; bases with no gene match: 6. In germline, CDR1 is LNHDA, CDR2 SQIVND (reference sequence). The CDR3 extends over 15 amino acids. The DNA of the CDR3 is TGTGCCAGTAGTATATGGGGGACAGGATACTACGAGCAGTACTTC. Translating it yields CASSIWGTGYYEQYF.